This T cell receptor beta chain originates from a study of blood T cell repertoires in COVID-19. In the study overall: In each case, the material was cDNA or gDNA derived from T cells, B-cell-depleted T cells, or PBMCs.

This CDR3 region has 15 residues. V was clipped by 4 bases and J by 9 bases; unmatched bases: 8. Per the germline V gene, CDR1 is SGHTS and CDR2 is YDEGEE. Assay: immunoSEQ multiplex PCR; the TCRdb copy retains only in-frame clones and omits some. Counted here are under 250,000 clones, 87% occurring once; the ten biggest clones make up more than 10%. The sample was PBMCs or T cells enriched from blood (not recorded which). This TCR was recovered from a man younger than 45 who had recovered from COVID-19. This rearrangement joins TRBV5-8 to TRBJ2-2, with 11 bases that match TRBD1. Here the CDR3 DNA reads TGTGCCAGCAGCAGGCGGGACAGGGGGTACAGGGAGCTGTTTTTT. This gives the protein CASSRRDRGYRELFF. Full variable domain (outside the CDR3, taken from reference TRBV5-8 and TRBJ2-2): EAGVTQSPTHLIKTRGQQATLRCSPISGHTSVYWYQQALGLGLQFLLWYDEGEERNRGNFPPRFSGRQFPNYSSELNVNALELEDSALYLCASSRRDRGYRELFFGEGSRLTVL.